Here is one T cell receptor beta chain with its context. The antigen this receptor binds is unknown. No base quality values were provided; no much bigger clone lies one nucleotide off. Donors were about 36 systemically healthy Caucasian individuals from Russia aged roughly 6 to 90 years. Each donor gave approximately 9.3 milliliters of peripheral blood, collected into EDTA-treated Vacutainer tubes. Ficoll-Paque density-gradient centrifugation was used to isolate PBMCs, with at least 6.5 million per sample. Trizol reagent was used to extract total RNA from PBMCs, with at least 5 micrograms per sample. For every donor, flow cytometry on a PBMC aliquot measured the percentage of naive CD45RAhigh/CD27high T cells. Libraries were prepared through 5' RACE. For sequencing, an Illumina HiSeq 2500 was employed. The second PCR ran for roughly 7 to 12 cycles and used a J-beta primer mix along with a sample-barcoded 5' primer. A template-switch 5' adaptor carrying 12 random nucleotides introduced a unique molecular identifier onto each TCR beta cDNA molecule. At least 2.5 million CDR3-containing paired-end reads were obtained from each sample. First-strand cDNA synthesis was performed from all RNA using the Mint cDNA synthesis kit, with priming by a TRBC-specific oligonucleotide. All cDNA was treated with uracil-DNA glycosylase and then went through a first 18-cycle PCR with the universal primers M1SS and BC2_uni_R. The paper's processing steps were these. Each sample was normalized by randomly selecting 1 million high-quality reads, each carrying a distinct molecular identifier. Reads with shared molecular identifiers were discarded instead of being binned into consensus sequences. MiTCR, set to a Q25 quality threshold and the strictest error-elimination algorithm, was used for CDR3 identification, clonotype clustering and error correction. A nonparametric unseen species model with Euler transformation was used to estimate lower-bound total TCR beta diversity. Clones were called with MiXCR by TCRdb after fastp trimmed the public reads at Q25, and only in-frame beta chains were retained. Identical CDR3 protein sequences are pooled into one entry, listed with their most common genes and DNA. None of the V and J calls come from the authors' own analysis; TCRdb made them. The sample yields about 760,000 distinct CDR3 sequences; about 56% were counted once. Together, the top ten hold roughly 24% of the sample.

The data belong to a study of blood T cells in healthy people across ages (dated by TCRdb to between 2014 and 2017). Background for the entire study: In model experiments, template switching captured roughly one uniquely barcoded TCR beta cDNA molecule for every two T cells. The study measured age-related changes in TCR beta repertoire diversity using deep sequencing normalized with unique cDNA molecular identifiers. Four age groups were formed from the donors: young (average about 15 years), middle-aged (approximately 39), aged (around 68) and long-lived (less than 85). To avoid experimental bias, donors of different ages were distributed randomly across sequencing lanes. For two donors (one aged 18 to 30 and one aged 80 or older), the study analyzed two additional independent replicas of 1 million unique cDNA reads from the same blood draw. Points the paper makes about the study in general: Estimates of total diversity from one million sequenced T cells were regarded as lower bounds and underestimates. Since profiling was done on bulk unsorted PBMCs, naive and antigen-experienced compartments could not be conclusively compared. Because the CMV infection status of the donors was unknown, age-related changes in expanded clonotypes may potentially have been confounded. As age increased, observed TCR beta diversity per million T cells dropped in a roughly linear way, and a significant reduction was already evident by age about 40. There was a strong correlation between observed TCR beta diversity and the percentage of naive T cells measured by flow cytometry. Compared with the aged group, the long-lived group had more naive CD4+ T cells, fewer expanded clones and increased TCR diversity, suggesting age selection.

The CDR3 holds 17 amino acids from the cysteine to the phenylalanine. CDR3 DNA only is kept here, 51 bases in frame from base 1. V loses 5 bases at its end and J loses 3 bases; junction bases beyond the gene matches: 12. The germline V gene yields LGHNA for CDR1 and YNFKEQ for CDR2. The clonotype comes from a man aged 35 to 55 in good health. Recombination linked TRBV4-2 to TRBJ2-3, with TRBD2 matching 9 junction bases. Sequences were obtained from blood. The CDR3 amino acid sequence is: CASSNPRGGGVTDTQYF. Read as DNA, the sequence is TGTGCCAGCAGCAACCCTAGGGGCGGGGGGGTAACAGATACGCAGTATTTT.